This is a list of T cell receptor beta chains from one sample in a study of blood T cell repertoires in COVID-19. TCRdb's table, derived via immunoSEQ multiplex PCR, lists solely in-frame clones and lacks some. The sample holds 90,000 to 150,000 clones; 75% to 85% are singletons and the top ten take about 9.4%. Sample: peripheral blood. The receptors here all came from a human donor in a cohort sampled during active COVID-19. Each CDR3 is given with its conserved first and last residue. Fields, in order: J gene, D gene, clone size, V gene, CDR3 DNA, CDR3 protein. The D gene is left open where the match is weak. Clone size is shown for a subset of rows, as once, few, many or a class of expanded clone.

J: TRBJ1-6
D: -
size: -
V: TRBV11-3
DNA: TGTGCCAGCAGCTTAGGTACAGGGCAAAATTCACCCCTCCACTTT
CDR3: CASSLGTGQNSPLHF

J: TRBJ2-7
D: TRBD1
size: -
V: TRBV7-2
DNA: TGTGCCAGCAGCTTACGAGAGACAGGGCGCTACGAGCAGTACTTC
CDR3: CASSLRETGRYEQYF

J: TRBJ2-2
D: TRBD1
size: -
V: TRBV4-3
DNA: TGCGCCAGCAGCCAGTCACAGGGGGCGACTTACACCGGGGAGCTGTTTTTT
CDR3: CASSQSQGATYTGELFF

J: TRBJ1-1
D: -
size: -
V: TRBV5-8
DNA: TGTGCCAGCAGCTTGTCCCCAGGGGAGAACACTGAAGCTTTCTTT
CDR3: CASSLSPGENTEAFF

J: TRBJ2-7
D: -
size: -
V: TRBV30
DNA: TGTGCCTGGAGTAAGGTACAGGAGCAGTACTTC
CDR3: CAWSKVQEQYF

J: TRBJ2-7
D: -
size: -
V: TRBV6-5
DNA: TGTGCCAGCAAGGGGTACTACGAGCAGTACTTC
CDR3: CASKGYYEQYF

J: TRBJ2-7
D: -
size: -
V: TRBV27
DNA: TGTGCCAGCGCGCAGGGCAATTCCTACTACGAGCAGTACTTC
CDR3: CASAQGNSYYEQYF

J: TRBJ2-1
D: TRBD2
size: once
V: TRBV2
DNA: TGTGCCAGCAGTGAAGAGACTAGCGAGTCGGAGCAGTTCTTC
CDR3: CASSEETSESEQFF

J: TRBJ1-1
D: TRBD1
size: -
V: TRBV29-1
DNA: TGCAGCGGAAGTATGTGGCAGGGGGCCGACACTGAAGCTTTCTTT
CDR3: CSGSMWQGADTEAFF

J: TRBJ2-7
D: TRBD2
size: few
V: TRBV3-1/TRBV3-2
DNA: TGTGCCAGCAGCCAAGTTCTAGAGGAGATCCTAGCGGGAGTTTCCTACGAGCAGTACTTC
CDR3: CASSQVLEEILAGVSYEQYF

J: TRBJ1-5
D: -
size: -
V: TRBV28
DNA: TGTGCCAGCACCCCCTGGGGGGTGGGCAATCAGCCCCAGCATTTT
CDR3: CASTPWGVGNQPQHF

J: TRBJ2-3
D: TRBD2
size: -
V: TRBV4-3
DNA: TGCGCCAGCAGCCAAGATGCGGGAGCGTCAGATACGCAGTATTTT
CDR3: CASSQDAGASDTQYF

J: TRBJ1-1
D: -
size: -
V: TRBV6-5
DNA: TGTGCCAGCAGTTACTCTGAGGGAGTTAACACTGAAGCTTTCTTT
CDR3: CASSYSEGVNTEAFF

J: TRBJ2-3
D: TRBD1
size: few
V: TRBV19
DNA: TGTGCCAGTAGTTCCGACAGGGGCGGGGATACGCAGTATTTT
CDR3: CASSSDRGGDTQYF

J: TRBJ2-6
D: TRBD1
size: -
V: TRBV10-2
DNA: TGCGCCAGCAGTAGGGGACAGGGCTCCGGGGCCAACGTCCTGACTTTC
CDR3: CASSRGQGSGANVLTF

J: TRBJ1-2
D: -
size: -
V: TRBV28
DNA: TGTGCCAGCAGGGCTAACAGGGAAGGCTACACCTTC
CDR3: CASRANREGYTF

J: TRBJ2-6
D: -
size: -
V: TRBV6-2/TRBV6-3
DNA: TGTGCCAGCAGTTTCACAAGAACTGGGGCCAACGTCCTGACTTTC
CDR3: CASSFTRTGANVLTF

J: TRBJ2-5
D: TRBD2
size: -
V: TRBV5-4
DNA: TGTGCCAGCAGCCTGGGGACTAGCCGGGAGACCCAGTACTTC
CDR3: CASSLGTSRETQYF

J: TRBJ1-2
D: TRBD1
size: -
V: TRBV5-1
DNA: TGCGCCAGCAGCCAAAAATGGGACAGGAGAATCTATGGCTACACCTTC
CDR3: CASSQKWDRRIYGYTF

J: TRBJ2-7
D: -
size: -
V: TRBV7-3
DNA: TGTGCCAGCAGCATAAGCGGAGGAGATACCTACGAGCAGTACTTC
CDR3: CASSISGGDTYEQYF

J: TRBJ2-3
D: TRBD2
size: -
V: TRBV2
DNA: TGTGCCAGCACCTTGACTAGCGGGAACACAGATACGCAGTATTTT
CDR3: CASTLTSGNTDTQYF

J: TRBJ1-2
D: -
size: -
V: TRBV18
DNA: TGTGCCAGCTCACTTACATCCCAGGGGAACTATGGCTACACCTTC
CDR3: CASSLTSQGNYGYTF

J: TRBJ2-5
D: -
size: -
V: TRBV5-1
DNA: TGCGCCAGCAGCCGGGGTACGTTCCAAGAGACCCAGTACTTC
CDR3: CASSRGTFQETQYF

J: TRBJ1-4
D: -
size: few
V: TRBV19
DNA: TGTGCCAGTAGTCCCGAGGCAGCGGCTAATGAAAAACTGTTTTTT
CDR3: CASSPEAAANEKLFF

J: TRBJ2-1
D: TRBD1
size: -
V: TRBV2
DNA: TGTGCCAGCAGTGAGACAGGGGGCTTCTACAATGAGCAGTTCTTC
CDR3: CASSETGGFYNEQFF

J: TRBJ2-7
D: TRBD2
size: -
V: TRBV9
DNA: TGTGCCAGCAGCGCCGAAGCGGGAGGGCCGTTCGAGCAGTACTTC
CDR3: CASSAEAGGPFEQYF

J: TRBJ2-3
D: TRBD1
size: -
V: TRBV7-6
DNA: TGTGCCAGCAGCTCGGGGACAGGGGAGCGGATAAGCACAGATACGCAGTATTTT
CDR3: CASSSGTGERISTDTQYF

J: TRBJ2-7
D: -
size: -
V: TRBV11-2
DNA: TGTGCCAGCAGCTTTACCGGAGGGAGCCCCCTGGGCGAGCAGTACTTC
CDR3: CASSFTGGSPLGEQYF

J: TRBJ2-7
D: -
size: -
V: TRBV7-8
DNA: TGTGCCAGCAGCTTAGCAGCCCCGAGCTCCTACGAGCAGTACTTC
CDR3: CASSLAAPSSYEQYF

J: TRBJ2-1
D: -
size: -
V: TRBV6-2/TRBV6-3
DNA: TGTGCCAGCAGCACTTCCAAAACTAGCTCGGGCTACAATGAGCAGTTCTTC
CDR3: CASSTSKTSSGYNEQFF

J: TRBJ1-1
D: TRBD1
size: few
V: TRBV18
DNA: TGTGCCAGCTCACAAACGGACAGGGGGTCAAACACTGAAGCTTTCTTT
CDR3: CASSQTDRGSNTEAFF

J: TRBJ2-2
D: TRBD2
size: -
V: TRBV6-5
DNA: TGTGCCAGCAGCTCGGGGGAGGGCGGCACCGGGGAGCTGTTTTTT
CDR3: CASSSGEGGTGELFF